The T cell receptor beta chain described here comes from a study of radiotherapy plus CTLA-4 blockade in lung cancer. Looking at the study overall: Overall, 18% of patients showed an objective response, while approximately 28% attained disease control.

The CDR3 runs 14 residues. Germline CDR1 and CDR2: SNHLY and FYNNEI. Unmatched junction bases numbered 6, after V lost 6 bases and J lost 8 bases. This clone came up a few times. Assay used: immunoSEQ multiplex PCR; TCRdb lists only in-frame clones, some missing. The sample consists of tens of thousands of clones, 60% to 85% of them appearing once. Lung cancer patients with chemo-refractory metastatic non-small-cell disease were given focal radiation plus CTLA-4 blockade with ipilimumab. This TCR came from a human donor with non-small cell lung cancer who had a partial response to radiotherapy plus ipilimumab. Some clones in this sample may be carry-over from other donors' samples. Sequenced material: peripheral blood, taken from a patient treated with radiotherapy plus ipilimumab. The chain recombines TRBV2 with TRBJ1-3; TRBD1 agrees at 11 bases. This CDR3 reads CASRVDRGLDTIYF. CDR3 bases: TGTGCCAGCAGGGTGGACAGGGGGCTCGACACCATATATTTT.